Below, 32 T cell receptor beta chains from the same sample are listed, as sequenced in a study of CD8+CD57+ T cells in acquired aplastic anemia. The study profiled TCR beta VDJ and CDR3 using genomic DNA as template. TCRdb fed the reads into MiXCR, producing one record per CDR3 protein. The sample lists some 140,000 distinct CDR3 sequences; about 48% were seen once. In patients chosen for sequencing, flow cytometry had shown CD8+CD57+ cell expansion. Sequenced input: sorted CD4+, CD8+, or CD8+CD57+ T cells (not recorded which) from PBMCs. These receptors came from a human donor with aplastic anemia.

This chain uses TRBV7-8 with TRBJ2-7; D perhaps matches TRBD1 (6 bases). The V end was cut by 0 bases, the J end by 5 bases, with 14 bases between. CDR3 size: 15 residues. The V gene's germline CDR1 is SGHVS and CDR2 FQNEAQ. The CDR3 is CASSLAGGRGNEQYF. The DNA of the CDR3 is TGTGCCAGCAGCTTAGCAGGGGGTCGGGGTAACGAGCAGTACTTC. Drawing the rest from reference TRBV7-8 and TRBJ2-7, the complete variable domain is GAGVSQSPRYKVAKRGQDVALRCDPISGHVSLFWYQQALGQGPEFLTYFQNEAQLDKSGLPSDRFFAERPEGSVSTLKIQRTQQEDSAVYLCASSLAGGRGNEQYFGPGTRLTVT.

V usage is TRBV6-2 or TRBV6-3 and J usage is TRBJ1-1, with 12 positions matching TRBD1. Germline trimming cut 0 bases from V and 4 bases from J; bases unmatched to any gene: 9. CDR3 size: 18 residues. The germline V gene has CDR1 MNHEY and CDR2 SVGEGT. The CDR3 DNA follows: TGTGCCAGCAGTTACTCCCTCGGGCGGGACAGGGGGCTCACTGAAGCTTTCTTT. This translates into CASSYSLGRDRGLTEAFF.

J is TRBJ2-5 and V is TRBV30; no reliable D call. Germline CDR1 is GTSNPN and CDR2 is SVGIG (reference sequence). The V gene lost 0 bases and the J gene lost 2 bases, with 7 bases spanning the gap. This CDR3 spans 13 amino acids. CDR3 sequence (DNA): TGTGCCTGGAGTGTACGCTCGCAAGAGACCCAGTACTTC. It is translated as CAWSVRSQETQYF.

V gene TRBV19 combines with J gene TRBJ1-1; D is ambiguous. Germline CDR1 LNHDA, CDR2 SQIVND (reference sequence). The CDR3 totals 14 residues. V lost 3 bases and J 0 bases, leaving 8 bases between the germline ends. The CDR3 spells CASSIQHMNTEAFF. The DNA for the CDR3 is TGTGCCAGTAGTATTCAGCATATGAACACTGAAGCTTTCTTT.

This sequence joins TRBV20-1 and TRBJ1-1; a possible D gene is TRBD1 (6 bases). From germline, CDR1 is DFQATT and CDR2 SNEGSKA (reference sequence). V was pared by 5 bases and J by 1 base, with 11 bases between. CDR3 length equals 13 residues. CDR3 DNA: TGCAGTGCTTACAGGGAGAGGAACACTGAAGCTTTCTTT. Translation: CSAYRERNTEAFF.

There are a few counts of this clonotype. It may be a read error: a sequence one base away is much more abundant. This chain links TRBV9 with TRBJ1-2; tentatively, D is TRBD1 (6 bases). Germline CDR1 is SGDLS and CDR2 is YYNGEE. Trimming pared 3 bases from V and 0 bases from J, leaving 15 bases between. CDR3 length: 16 residues. The CDR3 DNA is TGTGCCAGCAGCGCCGGATGGACAGTGCCTAACTATGGCTACACCTTC. Amino acids: CASSAGWTVPNYGYTF.

The chain employs TRBV18 and TRBJ1-2; TRBD1 aligns across 8 bases. The CDR3 runs to 17 residues. V dropped 2 bases and J dropped 5; count of bases not matched to a gene: 13. Germline lookup yields CDR1 KGHSH and CDR2 LQKENI. The CDR3 region is CASSPSGQGTFRYGYTF. As DNA, the CDR3 is TGTGCCAGCTCACCATCCGGACAGGGCACCTTTCGGTATGGCTACACCTTC.

The chain combines TRBV20-1 with TRBJ1-2; no definite D call. V dropped 3 bases and J dropped 6 bases, with 11 bases sitting between them. This CDR3 is built from 12 residues. Germline V gene data show CDR1 as DFQATT and CDR2 as SNEGSKA (reference sequence). CDR3 amino acids: CSARALGDGYTF. The CDR3 nucleotides read TGCAGTGCTAGGGCCCTGGGAGATGGCTACACCTTC.

At least ten counts were recorded for this clonotype. The chain has TRBV12-3 or TRBV12-4 and TRBJ2-5; D perhaps matches TRBD2 (6 bases). The CDR3 is 10 residues long. V was shortened by 8 bases and J by 5 bases, with 6 bases between the two germline ends. The CDR3 sequence: CASGGETQYF. As DNA, the CDR3 is TGTGCCAGCGGGGGGGAGACCCAGTACTTC.

The chain links TRBV29-1 to TRBJ1-2; 7 positions match TRBD1. CDR3 length: 15 residues. Germline-derived CDR1 and CDR2 are SQVTM and ANQGSEA. The V and J ends lost 0 bases and 5 bases, in that order; junction bases with no gene match: 9. Here the CDR3 DNA reads TGCAGCGTTGAAGATCGGGACAGTTTCGATTATGGCTACACCTTC. It codes for CSVEDRDSFDYGYTF.

Details on this clonotype: An end of the junction differs from the germline gene, which may be a read error. V usage is TRBV10-3 and J usage is TRBJ2-7, with D hard to call. CDR1 and CDR2 from the germline V gene are ENHRY and SYGVKD. CDR3 size: 16 residues. The DNA of the CDR3 is TGTGCCATCAGTGAGTCGGCCTCCGACAAGACCTACGAGCGGTACTTC. It yields the protein CAISESASDKTYERYF.

CDR3 nucleotide sequence: TGTGCCAGTAGTATCAGACAGGGGAGCAATCAGCCCCAGCATTTT. Translated: CASSIRQGSNQPQHF. The gene calls are TRBV19 and TRBJ1-5; 8 bases agree with TRBD1. Germline CDR1 and CDR2: LNHDA and SQIVND (reference sequence). CDR3 length: 15 residues. The V and J ends lost 3 bases and 1 base, in that order; junction bases with no gene match: 2.

The sample holds a few counts of this clonotype. This chain links TRBV6-2 or TRBV6-3 with TRBJ1-1; 10 nucleotides match TRBD1. The CDR3 runs 18 residues. V lost 2 bases and J lost 1; bases outside the gene matches: 10. The germline CDR1 and CDR2 sequences are MNHEY and SVGEGT. The CDR3 DNA is TGTGCCAGCAGTTACCCGGACAGGGGGTCTCCAGGGAACACTGAAGCTTTCTTT. Residues: CASSYPDRGSPGNTEAFF.

Note on this clonotype: One junction end disagrees with the germline gene, perhaps due to a read error. The rearrangement links TRBV7-9 to TRBJ1-1; D ambiguous. Germline V gives CDR1 SEHNR, CDR2 FQNEAQ (reference sequence). The CDR3 is 13 amino acids. CDR3 sequence reads: CASSGRVRSEAFF. CDR3 bases: TGTGCCAGCAGCGGGCGGGTGAGGTCAGAAGCCTTCTTT.

This clonotype was seen only once. J is TRBJ1-6 and V is TRBV7-3; D uncertain. V was clipped by 2 bases and J by 6 bases, with 11 bases between them. Germline V gene lookup returns CDR1 SGHTA and CDR2 FQGTGA. The CDR3 covers 15 residues. The CDR3 DNA is TGTGCCAGCAGCTTATCGGGTGGGGTTAATTCACCCCTCCACTTT. This gives the protein CASSLSGGVNSPLHF.

The chain is built from TRBV29-1 and TRBJ1-1; D perhaps matches TRBD1 (5 bases). The CDR3 has 13 amino acids. The germline V gene has CDR1 SQVTM and CDR2 ANQGSEA. The V end was cut by 4 bases, the J end by 5 bases, with 14 bases between. In DNA, the CDR3 is TGCAGCGTTGGTGTGGGGGAGGGAACTGAAGCTTTCTTT. Translation gives CSVGVGEGTEAFF.

The sample holds many counts of this clonotype. The genes are TRBV6-1 and TRBJ2-1; no definite D call. The CDR3 runs 14 residues. Trimming removed 7 bases at V and 5 bases at J, with 15 bases between. The germline gives CDR1 MNHNS, CDR2 SASEGT. The CDR3 loop is CASTPSVGHNEQFF. The DNA of the CDR3 is TGTGCCAGCACCCCAAGTGTCGGCCACAATGAGCAGTTCTTC.

This chain joins TRBV19 and TRBJ2-7; 11 nucleotides line up with TRBD1. The CDR3 is 14 amino acids. Germline assignment: CDR1 LNHDA and CDR2 SQIVND (reference sequence). Unmatched junction bases numbered 5, after V lost 8 bases and J lost 2 bases. CDR3: CASGGTGGPYEQYF. For the CDR3, the DNA is TGTGCCAGTGGAGGGACAGGGGGGCCCTACGAGCAGTACTTC.

In this sample, this clonotype turned up a few times. The V and J genes are TRBV10-2 and TRBJ1-3; D ambiguous. Germline CDR1 WSHSY, CDR2 SAAADI. Trimming pared 2 bases from V and 3 bases from J, leaving 11 bases between. This CDR3 region has 15 residues. In nucleotides, the CDR3 is TGCGCCAGCAGTGAGGGGGTAGGCTTTGGAAACACCATATATTTT. This translates into CASSEGVGFGNTIYF.

The chain uses TRBV7-9 and TRBJ2-7; 7 nucleotides align to TRBD1. Trimming at V came to 5 bases and at J to 5 bases, leaving 3 bases not matched to a gene. Germline CDR1 reads SEHNR; CDR2 reads FQNEAQ (reference sequence). The CDR3 loop spans 12 amino acids. The CDR3 DNA sequence: TGTGCCAGCAGCCCGACAGGGAACGAGCAGTACTTC. As protein: CASSPTGNEQYF.

This clonotype was recorded at least ten times. V usage is TRBV24-1 and J usage is TRBJ2-5; 9 positions match TRBD2. Germline V gives CDR1 KGHDR, CDR2 SFDVKD. V shed 3 bases and J 2 bases; nucleotides not matched to a gene: 3. The CDR3 extends over 15 amino acids. Here the CDR3 DNA reads TGTGCCACCAGTGATCCCCTAGCGGGGCAAGAGACCCAGTACTTC. Amino acid sequence: CATSDPLAGQETQYF.

V is TRBV2 and J is TRBJ2-1; 7 nucleotides align to TRBD1. The length of the CDR3 is 15 residues. From germline, CDR1 is SNHLY and CDR2 FYNNEI. Trimming at V came to 3 bases and at J to 5 bases, leaving 7 bases not matched to a gene. DNA for the CDR3: TGTGCCAGCAGTGACAGACAGGGCTATAACAATGAGCAGTTCTTC. Encoded protein: CASSDRQGYNNEQFF.

There are many counts of this clonotype. CDR3 nucleotides: TGTGCCAGTAGTATAGATGGGAACAATGAGCAGTTCTTC. Protein product: CASSIDGNNEQFF. The V gene is TRBV19, the J gene TRBJ2-1; D is undetermined. There are 13 residues in the CDR3. In germline, CDR1 is LNHDA, CDR2 SQIVND (reference sequence). Trimming took 0 bases from V and 5 from J, leaving 5 bases between them.

V gene TRBV9 combines with J gene TRBJ1-1; unclear D gene. The CDR3 extends over 12 amino acids. Germline V gene lookup returns CDR1 SGDLS and CDR2 YYNGEE. V gave up 5 bases and J gave up 3 bases, with 8 bases separating them. The CDR3 here is CASSWTDTEAFF. CDR3 nucleotide sequence: TGTGCCAGCAGTTGGACGGACACTGAAGCTTTCTTT. The entire variable domain, with the rest obtained from reference TRBV9 and TRBJ1-1, is as follows: DSGVTQTPKHLITATGQRVTLRCSPRSGDLSVYWYQQSLDQGLQFLIQYYNGEERAKGNILERFSAQQFPDLHSELNLSSLELGDSALYFCASSWTDTEAFFGQGTRLTVV.

V and J are TRBV2 and TRBJ1-2, with D perhaps TRBD1 (6 bases). The CDR3 contains 13 residues. V shed 5 bases and J shed 4 bases, with 11 bases lying between them. In germline, CDR1 is SNHLY, CDR2 FYNNEI. CDR3 sequence (DNA): TGTGCCAGCAGTCTTGACAGGACCTATGGCTACACCTTC. Its translation is CASSLDRTYGYTF.

This clonotype occurred many times. J is TRBJ2-1 and V is TRBV20-1; 8 bases fit TRBD2. Germline-derived CDR1 and CDR2 are DFQATT and SNEGSKA (reference sequence). V lost 1 base and J lost 9; bases outside the gene matches: 17. CDR3 length equals 17 residues. The CDR3 loop reads CSARAGDGGGMGGEQFF. For the CDR3, the DNA is TGCAGTGCTAGAGCAGGTGATGGCGGGGGGATGGGTGGTGAGCAGTTCTTC.

V usage is TRBV9 and J usage is TRBJ2-1, with TRBD2 matching 7 bases. The CDR3 covers 15 residues. Germline lookup yields CDR1 SGDLS and CDR2 YYNGEE. The trim removed 2 bases at V and 5 bases at J, leaving 7 bases unmatched. The CDR3 protein is CASSVSGWAHNEQFF. For the CDR3, the DNA is TGTGCCAGCAGCGTTAGCGGGTGGGCCCACAATGAGCAGTTCTTC.

This chain uses TRBV2 with TRBJ2-7, with D hard to call. In germline, CDR1 is SNHLY, CDR2 FYNNEI. The V gene lost 6 bases and the J gene lost 9 bases, with 12 bases spanning the gap. This CDR3 contains 11 residues. The CDR3 region is CASSRVIGQYF. CDR3 DNA sequence: TGTGCCAGCAGCCGCGTAATCGGGCAGTACTTC.

The chain combines TRBV19 with TRBJ2-3, with D possibly matching TRBD2 (5 bases). The CDR3 has 15 amino acids. From germline, CDR1 is LNHDA and CDR2 SQIVND (reference sequence). The V end lost 3 bases, the J end lost 5 bases, and 15 bases lay between the germline ends. The CDR3 DNA reads as TGTGCCAGTAGTATGGGTTCTAGCTCAGGAGATACGCAGTATTTT. Translated, it gives CASSMGSSSGDTQYF.

This clonotype was observed many times. J is TRBJ2-7 and V is TRBV5-6; D is uncertain. CDR1 SGHDT and CDR2 YYEEEE come from the germline V gene. The germline V and J ends were trimmed by 0 bases and 0 bases, with 7 bases remaining between them. This CDR3 region has 14 residues. CDR3 sequence (DNA): TGTGCCAGCAGCTTGGCCCGCCGCTCCTACGAGCAGTACTTC. This encodes CASSLARRSYEQYF.

This clonotype was recorded only once. The gene calls are TRBV2 and TRBJ1-2; possible D gene TRBD1, 6 bases. CDR1 is SNHLY and CDR2 is FYNNEI in the germline V gene. The CDR3 contains 15 residues. Trimming left V 6 bases short and J 3 bases short, with 17 bases between. This CDR3 reads CASRKSGTRDYGYTF. In DNA form, the CDR3 reads TGTGCCAGCAGAAAGTCCGGGACAAGGGACTATGGCTACACCTTC.

The V call is TRBV6-2 or TRBV6-3, the J call TRBJ1-2; 7 bases are shared with TRBD1. Germline assignment: CDR1 MNHEY and CDR2 SVGEGT. The CDR3 is made up of 19 amino acids. With V trimmed by 2 bases and J by 4 bases, 19 bases remained unmatched. This CDR3 reads CASSYPDRERLDTPYGYTF. In DNA form, the CDR3 reads TGTGCCAGCAGTTACCCAGACAGGGAGCGCCTCGACACCCCCTATGGCTACACCTTC.